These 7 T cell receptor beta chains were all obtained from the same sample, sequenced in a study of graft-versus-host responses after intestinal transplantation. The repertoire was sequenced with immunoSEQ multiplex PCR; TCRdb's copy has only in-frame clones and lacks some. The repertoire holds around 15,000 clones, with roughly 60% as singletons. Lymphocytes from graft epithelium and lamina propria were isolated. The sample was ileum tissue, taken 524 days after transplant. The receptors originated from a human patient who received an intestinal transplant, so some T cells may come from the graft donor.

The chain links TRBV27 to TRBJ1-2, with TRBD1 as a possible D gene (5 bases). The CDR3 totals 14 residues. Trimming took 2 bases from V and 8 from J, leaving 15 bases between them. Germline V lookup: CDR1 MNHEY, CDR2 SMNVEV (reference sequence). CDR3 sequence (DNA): TGTGCCAGCAGTTTAGACCCCCAGGGCTGGGGCTACACCTTC. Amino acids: CASSLDPQGWGYTF.

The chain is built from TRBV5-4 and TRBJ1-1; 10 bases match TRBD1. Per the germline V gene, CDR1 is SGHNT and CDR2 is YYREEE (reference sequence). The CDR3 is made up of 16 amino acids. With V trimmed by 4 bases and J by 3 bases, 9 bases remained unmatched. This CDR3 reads CASSKTGGGGYTEAFF. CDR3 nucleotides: TGTGCCAGCAGCAAGACAGGGGGCGGGGGGTACACTGAAGCTTTCTTT.

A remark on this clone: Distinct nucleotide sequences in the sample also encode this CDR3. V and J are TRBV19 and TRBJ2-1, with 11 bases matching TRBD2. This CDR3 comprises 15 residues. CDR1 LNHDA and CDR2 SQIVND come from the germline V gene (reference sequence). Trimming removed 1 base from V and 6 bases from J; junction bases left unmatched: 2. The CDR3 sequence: CASSIGLAGGNEQFF. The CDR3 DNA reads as TGTGCCAGTAGTATAGGCCTAGCGGGGGGCAATGAGCAGTTCTTC.

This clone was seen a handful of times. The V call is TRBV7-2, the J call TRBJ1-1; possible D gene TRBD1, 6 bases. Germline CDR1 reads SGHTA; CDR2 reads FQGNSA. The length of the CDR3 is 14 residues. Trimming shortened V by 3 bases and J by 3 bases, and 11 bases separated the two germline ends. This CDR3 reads CASSFTGRDTEAFF. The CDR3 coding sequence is TGTGCCAGCAGCTTCACAGGGAGGGACACTGAAGCTTTCTTT.

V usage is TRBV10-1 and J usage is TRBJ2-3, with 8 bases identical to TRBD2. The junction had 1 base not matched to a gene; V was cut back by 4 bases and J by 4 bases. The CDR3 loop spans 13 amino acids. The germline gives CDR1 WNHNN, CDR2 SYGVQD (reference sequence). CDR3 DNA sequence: TGCGCCAGCAGTGCGGGGGGGCCAGATACGCAGTATTTT. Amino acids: CASSAGGPDTQYF.

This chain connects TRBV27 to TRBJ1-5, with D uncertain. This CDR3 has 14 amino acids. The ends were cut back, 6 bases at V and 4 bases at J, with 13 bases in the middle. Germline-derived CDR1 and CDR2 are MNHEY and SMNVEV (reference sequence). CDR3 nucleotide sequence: TGTGCCAGCAGGGGCGGCGGAGGGAATCAGCCCCAGCATTTT. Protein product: CASRGGGGNQPQHF.

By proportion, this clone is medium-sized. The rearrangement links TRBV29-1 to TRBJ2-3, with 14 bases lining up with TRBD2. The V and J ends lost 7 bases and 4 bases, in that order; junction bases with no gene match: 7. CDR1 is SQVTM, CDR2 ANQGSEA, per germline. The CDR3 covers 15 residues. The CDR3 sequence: CSAWTSGGLADTQYF. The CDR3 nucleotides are TGCAGCGCTTGGACTAGCGGGGGGCTCGCAGATACGCAGTATTTT.